The clone carrying this TCR beta chain was found a few times. MiXCR was run by TCRdb on the 5' RACE reads, yielding one entry per CDR3 protein. Among 500,000 to 650,000 distinct CDR3 sequences, about 20% were seen once, and the ten largest hold about 8.2%. CDR3 size: 11 residues. After removal of 2 bases from V and 10 bases from J, the junction contained 0 bases not matched to a gene. The sample originates from a study of T-cell memory formation after mild COVID-19. Sequenced: PBMCs or a T cell subset sorted from them (not recorded which). The source of this sequence is an adult woman who had mild COVID-19 (a few samples of this study predate the infection). Cell type and time point are not known. V usage is TRBV23-1 and J usage is TRBJ1-1; TRBD1 agrees at 8 bases. TRBV23-1 qualifies as an ORF whose function is uncertain. The CDR3 loop is CASSQDRGAFF. For the CDR3, the DNA is TGCGCCAGCAGTCAAGACAGGGGAGCTTTCTTT.